The present T cell receptor beta chain was sequenced within a study of blood T cells in healthy people across ages. PCR was performed a second time for about 7 to 11 cycles using a sample-barcoded 5' primer and a J-beta primer mix. Each CDR3 protein is one row after TCRdb ran MiXCR on the 5' RACE reads. Of about 830,000 distinct CDR3 sequences in the sample, around 68% are singletons; the top ten hold 25% to 35%. Germline CDR1 SQVTM, CDR2 ANQGSEA. The CDR3 has 11 amino acids. Trimming cost V 7 bases and J 11 bases, with 17 bases left between them. Sequencing was performed on blood. This TCR came from a man aged 30-40 years in good health. This chain connects TRBV29-1 to TRBJ1-1; perhaps TRBD1 as D (6 bases). The CDR3 sequence: CSAQGWDWAFF. CDR3 DNA sequence: TGCAGCGCCCAGGGGTGGGATTGGGCTTTCTTT.